This TCR beta chain was observed in a study of OX40 agonist ivuxolimab in advanced cancers. Overall study: Past anti-PD-1, anti-PD-L1 or anti-CTLA-4 therapy was accepted, and 40% to 45% had received some. Three patients, one with hepatocellular carcinoma and two with cutaneous melanoma, responded partially.

CDR3 length: 15 amino acids. Trimming pared 1 base from V and 0 bases from J, leaving 7 bases between. Per germline, CDR1 SGHTA and CDR2 FQGNSA. Libraries were prepared by immunoSEQ multiplex PCR; TCRdb keeps only in-frame clonotypes and omits some of them. The sample has about 82,000 clones, about nine tenths seen once. Whole-study results and caveats: Average numbers of expanded clones were greater in CD8+ T cells than in CD4+.

A remark on this clone: Its target is not known.

The receptor's source is an adult with an advanced solid tumor such as melanoma, head and neck, liver or kidney cancer. This chain uses TRBV7-2 with TRBJ2-1; the D call may be TRBD1 or TRBD2 (5 bases each). Sample: CD4+ or CD8+ T cells sorted from blood, taken in a trial of the OX40 agonist ivuxolimab. CDR3 in DNA: TGTGCCAGCAGCTTAGGTGGGGGCTCCTACAATGAGCAGTTCTTC. Its translation: CASSLGGGSYNEQFF.